Sequencing of this T cell receptor (beta chain) was carried out in a study of cytomegalovirus exposure and HLA in healthy donors. 60 Vbeta and 13 Jbeta primers were used in PCR. TCRdb's copy holds only in-frame clones and misses some; the assay was immunoSEQ multiplex PCR. The sample has 150,000 or so clones; 70% to 80% are singletons. This clone was observed a few times. Its specificity is not known. Overall study results and limits: Earlier analysis yielded a pattern in which most TCR beta V segments were productive about 90% or about 30% of the time.

The germline CDR1 and CDR2 sequences are SQVTM and ANQGSEA. The CDR3 spans 12 residues. V gave up 4 bases and J gave up 1 base, with 7 bases separating them. Sequencing used PBMCs. This sequence was found in a woman between 35 and 50 years old in good health and CMV-seronegative. The V and J genes are TRBV29-1 and TRBJ1-1; no clear D. The CDR3 DNA reads as TGCAGCGTTGGGTACTGGAACACTGAAGCTTTCTTT. Amino acid sequence: CSVGYWNTEAFF.